The clone carrying this T cell receptor beta chain appeared a few times. Its antigen remains unknown. The use of a sample-barcoded 5' primer and a J-beta primer mix characterized a second PCR of about 7 to 12 cycles. TCRdb reanalysed the 5' RACE reads using MiXCR and keeps one entry per CDR3 protein. The sample consists of approximately 790,000 distinct CDR3 sequences, around 62% of them appearing once. The sample originates from a study of blood T cells in healthy people across ages. About the study: Per two T cells, template switching captured roughly one barcoded beta molecule.

Study-wide points: Estimates of diversity drawn from one million T cells were considered underestimates. Because donor CMV status was unknown, expanded clonotype changes were possibly confounded.

The germline V and J ends were trimmed by 5 bases and 0 bases, with 13 bases remaining between them. The CDR3 covers 15 residues. Germline lookup yields CDR1 MNHEY and CDR2 SVGEGT. This clonotype was obtained from a man aged 25-45 years in good health. The chain carries TRBV6-2 or TRBV6-3 and TRBJ1-2; tentative D call: TRBD1 (5 bases). The sample consisted of blood. The CDR3 loop reads CASSHKGSSNYGYTF. CDR3 DNA: TGTGCCAGCAGTCATAAGGGGTCGTCTAACTATGGCTACACCTTC.